This T cell receptor (beta chain) comes out of a study of T cells in Graves' hyperthyroidism and ophthalmopathy. CDR3 length: 16 residues. The germline V gene has CDR1 MNHNS and CDR2 SASEGT. Authors of the study amplified TCR beta CDR3 regions from RNA transcripts. During a first-round RT-PCR of the TCR CDR3, the HTBI primer set was used. From the multiplex PCR reads, TCRdb called clonotypes with MiXCR, one entry per CDR3 protein. The table has approximately 630,000 distinct CDR3 sequences, about 16% seen once. A word on this clonotype: The antigen is not known. Compared with germline, one end of the junction differs, possibly owing to a read error.

Study findings and constraints: A median 6.5 months before onset, the model predicted ophthalmopathy.

This clonotype was sampled from a woman aged 30 to 39 with Graves' hyperthyroidism. The source material was blood. The rearrangement uses TRBV6-1 and TRBJ1-3, with a weak D call TRBD1 (5 bases). The CDR3 here is CASTVFGGSSGNTIYF. DNA for the CDR3: TGCGCCAGCACCGTGTTCGGGGGGAGCTCTGGAAACACCATATATTTT.